This entry lists 20 T cell receptor beta chains sequenced from one sample in a study of T cell responses to AZD1222 COVID-19 vaccine (dated by TCRdb to the early 2020s). The library relied on the immunoSEQ multiplex PCR assay. The clones in this table, taken by TCRdb from immuneACCESS, are in-frame only. Not every clone is retained; where verified, under half of the shortfall comes from an unresolved V gene, and the cause of the rest is unknown. The sample table holds 150,000 or so clones, of which 90% to 95% were seen once. Over 3% of the sample is taken by the ten largest. The time point label here, explained by the study, means: about 28 days (+/-7) after the second vaccine dose. The sequences come from peripheral blood, collected 28 days after the second AZD1222 dose. These receptors were obtained from an adult who received the AZD1222 COVID-19 vaccine.

The table lists this clone with a count of one. V usage is TRBV29-1 and J usage is TRBJ2-5, with 9 bases aligning to TRBD2. From germline, CDR1 is SQVTM and CDR2 ANQGSEA. The CDR3 is made up of 14 amino acids. The V segment lost 5 bases and the J segment 3 bases; nucleotides outside the gene matches: 7. CDR3 coding DNA: TGCAGCGTTTCCACCGGGACTAGCAAAGAGACCCAGTACTTC. Translation gives CSVSTGTSKETQYF. The entire variable domain, with the rest obtained from reference TRBV29-1 and TRBJ2-5, is as follows: SAVISQKPSRDICQRGTSLTIQCQVDSQVTMMFWYRQQPGQSLTLIATANQGSEATYESGFVIDKFPISRPNLTFSTLTVSNMSPEDSSIYLCSVSTGTSKETQYFGPGTRLLVL.

This clone came up a few times. J is TRBJ1-2 and V is TRBV19; D remains unclear. Germline-derived CDR1 and CDR2 are LNHDA and SQIVND (reference sequence). This CDR3 spans 11 amino acids. Trimming took 10 bases from V and 3 from J, leaving 9 bases between them. The chain's CDR3 is CATPSDYGYTF. In DNA, the CDR3 is TGTGCCACCCCGTCGGACTATGGCTACACCTTC.

The CDR3 DNA reads TGTGCCAGCAGTTACGCAGGGTTTGGCTACACCTTC. Its translation is CASSYAGFGYTF. This chain joins TRBV6-5 and TRBJ1-2; perhaps TRBD1 as D (5 bases). Germline CDR1 reads MNHEY; CDR2 reads SVGAGI. The ends were cut back, 2 bases at V and 7 bases at J, with 8 bases in the middle. The CDR3 loop spans 12 amino acids.

The chain employs TRBV25-1 and TRBJ2-3; 7 bases line up with TRBD1. Trimming cost V 2 bases and J 5 bases; bases outside gene matches: 10. The CDR3 consists of 16 residues. Germline CDR1 is MGHDK and CDR2 is SYGVNS. Written as DNA, the CDR3 is TGTGCCAGCAGTGAAGGGTGGGAGACAGGGAGAGATACGCAGTATTTT. Translated, it gives CASSEGWETGRDTQYF.

The genes are TRBV6-5 and TRBJ2-7; D perhaps matches TRBD2 (5 bases). The V and J ends lost 0 bases and 3 bases respectively, with 12 bases between them. Germline V gives CDR1 MNHEY, CDR2 SVGAGI. The CDR3 is 15 residues long. The CDR3 protein is CASSYSRAANYEQYF. The DNA of the CDR3 is TGTGCCAGCAGTTACTCGAGGGCAGCAAACTACGAGCAGTACTTC.

This clone was detected many times. V and J are TRBV27 and TRBJ1-6; 10 positions match TRBD1. This CDR3 comprises 17 residues. Germline trimming cut 4 bases from V and 6 bases from J; bases unmatched to any gene: 9. CDR1 and CDR2 (germline): MNHEY, SMNVEV (reference sequence). CDR3 sequence: CASSSVFGTGANSPLHF. In nucleotides, the CDR3 is TGTGCCAGCAGTTCCGTGTTCGGGACAGGGGCTAATTCACCCCTCCACTTT.

The chain links TRBV27 to TRBJ1-2; D is uncertain. V lost 5 bases, J lost 4 bases, and 11 bases lay in between. Germline values: CDR1 MNHEY, CDR2 SMNVEV (reference sequence). This CDR3 is built from 13 residues. The DNA of the CDR3 is TGTGCCAGCAGTGTCAGTCCCCTCTATGGCTACACCTTC. Its protein product is CASSVSPLYGYTF.

V gene TRBV6-4 combines with J gene TRBJ1-2; a possible D gene is TRBD1 (5 bases). Trimming cost V 2 bases and J 1 base, with 17 bases left between them. This CDR3 has 17 residues. Germline CDR1 and CDR2: MRHNA and SNTAGT. The CDR3 reads CASSDRRGWGDNYGYTF. Written as DNA, the CDR3 is TGTGCCAGCAGTGACAGAAGAGGGTGGGGGGATAACTATGGCTACACCTTC.

The chain carries TRBV29-1 and TRBJ1-2; 7 bases map to TRBD1. The CDR3 has 13 residues. Germline trimming cut 6 bases from V and 4 bases from J; bases unmatched to any gene: 8. Germline V gene data show CDR1 as SQVTM and CDR2 as ANQGSEA. The CDR3 nucleotides are TGCAGCGTGCAAGGGGGCGACAGCTATGGCTACACCTTC. Translated, it gives CSVQGGDSYGYTF.

The chain uses TRBV7-2 and TRBJ1-5, with 7 positions matching TRBD1. Per germline, CDR1 SGHTA and CDR2 FQGNSA. CDR3 length equals 15 residues. After removal of 6 bases from V and 6 bases from J, the junction contained 11 bases not matched to a gene. The CDR3 DNA reads as TGTGCCAGCAGTTTTAACGGCGGACAGGTTCAGCCCCAGCATTTT. This encodes CASSFNGGQVQPQHF. The whole variable domain, remainder taken from reference TRBV7-2 and TRBJ1-5, is GAGVSQSPSNKVTEKGKDVELRCDPISGHTALYWYRQSLGQGLEFLIYFQGNSAPDKSGLPSDRFSAERTGGSVSTLTIQRTQQEDSAVYLCASSFNGGQVQPQHFGDGTRLSIL.

The chain is built from TRBV15 and TRBJ2-1; 11 bases map to TRBD2. The CDR3 runs to 17 residues. With 1 base clipped from V and 3 bases from J, the junction kept 5 bases outside the gene matches. Germline CDR1 LNHNV, CDR2 YYDKDF (reference sequence). The CDR3 here is CATSRARGTSGYNEQFF. Here the CDR3 DNA reads TGTGCCACCAGCAGAGCTCGGGGGACTAGCGGCTACAATGAGCAGTTCTTC.

The DNA for the CDR3 is TGTGCCAGCAGCTCCTACCGGACAGGGGGCAGCGGGGAGCTGTTTTTT. This encodes CASSSYRTGGSGELFF. The gene calls are TRBV7-9 and TRBJ2-2, with 11 bases lining up with TRBD1. Germline loops: CDR1 SEHNR, CDR2 FQNEAQ (reference sequence). This CDR3 contains 16 residues. The trim removed 4 bases at V and 7 bases at J, leaving 8 bases unmatched.

The chain recombines TRBV10-3 with TRBJ2-1; D uncertain. The CDR3 loop spans 12 amino acids. V lost 4 bases to trimming and J lost 4 bases, with 5 bases between them. Per germline, CDR1 ENHRY and CDR2 SYGVKD. CDR3 protein: CAISGEYNEQFF. The CDR3 nucleotides read TGTGCCATCAGTGGGGAATACAATGAGCAGTTCTTC.

The table lists this clone with a few counts. V gene TRBV7-8 combines with J gene TRBJ1-1; tentative D call: TRBD1 (5 bases). Germline lookup yields CDR1 SGHVS and CDR2 FQNEAQ. The V gene lost 5 bases and the J gene lost 4 bases, with 20 bases spanning the gap. This CDR3 contains 16 residues. The DNA for the CDR3 is TGTGCCAGCAGCCCCTTCAGGTCGGGGACTGGCACTGAAGCTTTCTTT. Its translation: CASSPFRSGTGTEAFF.

The genes are TRBV4-3 and TRBJ1-5; D unclear. Germline V gene sequence: CDR1 LGHNA, CDR2 YSLEER. This CDR3 is built from 16 residues. V lost 0 bases, J lost 4 bases, and 13 bases lay in between. CDR3 coding DNA: TGCGCCAGCAGCCAAGATTTTGGAACAGCTAATCAGCCCCAGCATTTT. Its translation: CASSQDFGTANQPQHF.

V and J are TRBV4-1 and TRBJ2-1; TRBD2 agrees at 8 bases. With 0 bases clipped from V and 3 bases from J, the junction kept 4 bases outside the gene matches. The length of the CDR3 is 16 residues. Germline V gene lookup returns CDR1 MGHRA and CDR2 YSYEKL. Written as DNA, the CDR3 is TGCGCCAGCAGCCAAGACCCAGCGGGAGTCTACAATGAGCAGTTCTTC. Encoded protein: CASSQDPAGVYNEQFF.

This clone was picked up one time. V and J are TRBV28 and TRBJ2-3; either TRBD1 or TRBD2 may fit D (5 bases each). Between the trimmed V and J ends, which lost 10 bases and 0 bases, there was a span of 44 bases. Germline values: CDR1 MDHEN, CDR2 SYDVKM. There are 24 residues in the CDR3. Written as DNA, the CDR3 is TGTGCCACCGACAGTTCCCCTTGGTCGCGGGTCTTATCCCGTGTCCCCCCTAGCACAGATACGCAGTATTTT. Its translation is CATDSSPWSRVLSRVPPSTDTQYF. The whole variable domain, filled in from reference TRBV28 and TRBJ2-3, reads DVKVTQSSRYLVKRTGEKVFLECVQDMDHENMFWYRQDPGLGLRLIYFSYDVKMKEKGDIPEGYSVSREKKERFSLILESASTNQTSMYLCATDSSPWSRVLSRVPPSTDTQYFGPGTRLTVL.

J is TRBJ2-2 and V is TRBV11-2; TRBD1 agrees at 11 bases. CDR1 SGHAT and CDR2 FQNNGV come from the germline V gene. The V segment lost 5 bases and the J segment 4 bases; nucleotides outside the gene matches: 15. This CDR3 is built from 19 residues. Here the CDR3 reads CASSRTLRTGGEVTGELFF. The CDR3 nucleotides read TGTGCCAGCAGCCGAACGCTCCGGACAGGGGGCGAGGTCACCGGGGAGCTGTTTTTT.

The chain couples TRBV6-2 or TRBV6-3 to TRBJ2-1, with D hard to call. The length of the CDR3 is 12 residues. V dropped 2 bases and J dropped 3 bases, with 2 bases sitting between them. Germline assignment: CDR1 MNHEY and CDR2 SVGEGT. CDR3 nucleotides: TGTGCCAGCAGTTACGGCTACAATGAGCAGTTCTTC. Residues: CASSYGYNEQFF.

This chain connects TRBV12-3 or TRBV12-4 to TRBJ1-5; D remains unclear. The V end lost 8 bases, the J end lost 2 bases, and 10 bases lay between the germline ends. There are 13 residues in the CDR3. The CDR3 reads CASSKPGNQPQHF. CDR3 DNA: TGTGCCAGCTCTAAACCCGGCAATCAGCCCCAGCATTTT.